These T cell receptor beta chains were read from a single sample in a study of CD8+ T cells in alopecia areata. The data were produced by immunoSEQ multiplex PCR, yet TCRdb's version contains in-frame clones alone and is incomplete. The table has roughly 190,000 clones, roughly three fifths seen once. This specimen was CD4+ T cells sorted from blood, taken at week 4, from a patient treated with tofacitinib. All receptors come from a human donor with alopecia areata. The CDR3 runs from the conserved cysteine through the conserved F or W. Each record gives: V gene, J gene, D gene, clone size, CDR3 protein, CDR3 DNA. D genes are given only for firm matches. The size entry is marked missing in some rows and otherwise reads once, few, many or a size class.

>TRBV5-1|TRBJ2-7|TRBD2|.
CASSLALGGKGYEQYF
TGCGCCAGCAGCTTGGCCCTCGGGGGGAAGGGCTACGAGCAGTACTTC
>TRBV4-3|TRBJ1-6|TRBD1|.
CASSLVGTGLSPLHF
TGCGCCAGCAGTCTGGTAGGGACAGGGTTGTCACCCCTCCACTTT
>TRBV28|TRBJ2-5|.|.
CASINNLYQETQYF
TGTGCCAGCATCAATAACCTGTACCAAGAGACCCAGTACTTC
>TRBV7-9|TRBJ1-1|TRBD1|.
CASRPGQGNTEAFF
TGTGCCAGCAGACCGGGACAGGGGAACACTGAAGCTTTCTTT
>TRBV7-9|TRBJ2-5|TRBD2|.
CASAEGTSEGETQYF
TGTGCCAGCGCAGAGGGGACTAGCGAAGGAGAGACCCAGTACTTC
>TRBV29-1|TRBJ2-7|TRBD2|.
CSARLAGGLSSYEQYF
TGCAGCGCTAGACTAGCGGGGGGCCTGAGCTCCTACGAGCAGTACTTC
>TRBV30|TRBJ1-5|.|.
CACPTPQGYQPQHF
TGTGCCTGCCCCACGCCCCAAGGGTACCAGCCCCAGCATTTT
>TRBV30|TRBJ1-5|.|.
CAWSWPPGDQPQHF
TGTGCCTGGAGTTGGCCCCCAGGGGATCAGCCCCAGCATTTT
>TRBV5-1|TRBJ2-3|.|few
CASSLADTQYF
TGCGCCAGCAGCTTGGCAGATACGCAGTATTTT
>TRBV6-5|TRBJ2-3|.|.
CASSYVPSDTQYF
TGTGCCAGCAGTTACGTACCGTCAGATACGCAGTATTTT
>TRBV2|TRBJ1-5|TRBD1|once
CASRGQLNQPQHF
TGTGCCAGCAGGGGACAGCTTAATCAGCCCCAGCATTTT
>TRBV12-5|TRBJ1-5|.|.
CASAGEGSNQPQHF
TGTGCTAGTGCAGGGGAAGGCAGCAATCAGCCCCAGCATTTT
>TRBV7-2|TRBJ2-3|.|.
CASSLVFWARGDTQYF
TGTGCCAGCAGCTTAGTTTTTTGGGCGAGAGGAGATACGCAGTATTTT
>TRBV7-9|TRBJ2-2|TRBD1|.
CASSLGRTGSGELFF
TGTGCCAGCAGCTTAGGTCGGACAGGCTCCGGGGAGCTGTTTTTT
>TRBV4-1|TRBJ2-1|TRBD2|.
CASSLPLAGRYNEQFF
TGCGCCAGCAGCCTGCCCCTAGCGGGGAGGTACAATGAGCAGTTCTTC
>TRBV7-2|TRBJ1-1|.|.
CASSDYLNTEAFF
TGTGCCAGCAGCGACTATCTGAACACTGAAGCTTTCTTT
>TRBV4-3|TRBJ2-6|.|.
CASSQTGWVNSGANVLTF
TGCGCCAGCAGCCAAACAGGGTGGGTCAACTCTGGGGCCAACGTCCTGACTTTC
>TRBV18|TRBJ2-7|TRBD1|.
CASSRSGTESSYEQYF
TGTGCCAGCTCTCGTTCCGGGACAGAGAGCTCCTACGAGCAGTACTTC